One sample yielded the 19 T cell receptor beta chains listed below, sequenced in a study of shared clonotypes between healthy human individuals. Repertoires were generated with immunoSEQ multiplex PCR, while TCRdb's copy carries only in-frame clones and drops some. The table shows roughly 530,000 clones, with 90% to 96% occurring only once. Sequenced sample: naive CD4+ T cells sorted from blood. The sample's subset: CD45RA+ positively selected. The receptors were sampled from a woman aged 30 to 39 in good health.

This chain joins TRBV5-1 and TRBJ2-1; 10 bases are shared with TRBD2. V was pared by 1 base and J by 0 bases, with 4 bases of the junction left unmatched. The CDR3 spans 17 residues. CDR1 and CDR2 (germline): SGHRS, YFSETQ. The CDR3 DNA reads TGCGCCAGCAGCTTGCCTAGCGGGAGTAGCTCCTACAATGAGCAGTTCTTC. Residues: CASSLPSGSSSYNEQFF.

J is TRBJ1-4 and V is TRBV5-5, with 8 bases lining up with TRBD1. Germline V gene sequence: CDR1 SGHKS, CDR2 YYEKEE (reference sequence). Trimming removed 4 bases from V and 8 bases from J; junction bases left unmatched: 7. CDR3 length: 14 amino acids. CDR3 in DNA: TGTGCCAGCAGCGACAGGGGATATGAGGAAAAACTGTTTTTT. Translating it yields CASSDRGYEEKLFF.

The V and J genes are TRBV28 and TRBJ1-4, with TRBD1 identical over 9 bases. Looked up from germline, CDR1 is MDHEN and CDR2 is SYDVKM. The CDR3 consists of 14 residues. J was trimmed by 11 bases and V by 6 bases; bases with no gene match: 10. DNA for the CDR3: TGTGCCAGCAGCCTTACAGGGGGCGATCGGAAACTGTTTTTT. It specifies CASSLTGGDRKLFF.

The V call is TRBV28, the J call TRBJ2-5; 7 bases fit TRBD1. V gave up 4 bases and J gave up 5 bases; unmatched junction bases: 7. The CDR3 extends over 14 amino acids. Germline V gene data show CDR1 as MDHEN and CDR2 as SYDVKM. CDR3: CASSYTRGSETQYF. The CDR3 nucleotides are TGTGCCAGCAGTTATACCAGGGGGTCTGAGACCCAGTACTTC.

The gene calls are TRBV7-8 and TRBJ2-1; no reliable D call. Germline V gene lookup returns CDR1 SGHVS and CDR2 FQNEAQ. V was shortened by 0 bases and J by 1 base, with 13 bases between the two germline ends. The CDR3 is 17 amino acids. The CDR3 region is CASSLAPRSQSYNEQFF. CDR3 bases: TGTGCCAGCAGCTTAGCCCCTCGGAGCCAATCCTACAATGAGCAGTTCTTC.

This clone came up once. V usage is TRBV5-6 and J usage is TRBJ1-6; TRBD1 agrees at 9 bases. In germline, CDR1 is SGHDT, CDR2 YYEEEE. This CDR3 has 15 amino acids. V dropped 3 bases and J dropped 8; count of bases not matched to a gene: 6. Written as DNA, the CDR3 is TGTGCCAGCAGCTCCTTGGACAGGGGTCATTCACCCCTCCACTTT. Translated: CASSSLDRGHSPLHF.

The chain combines TRBV18 with TRBJ2-1; 8 nucleotides align to TRBD2. The CDR3 is made up of 16 amino acids. In germline, CDR1 is KGHSH, CDR2 LQKENI. V shed 5 bases, J shed 0 bases, and the junction held 6 bases outside the gene matches. The chain's CDR3 is CASSTIAGSSYNEQFF. The CDR3 coding sequence is TGTGCCAGCTCAACTATAGCGGGAAGCTCCTACAATGAGCAGTTCTTC.

The gene calls are TRBV18 and TRBJ2-1, with 8 bases fitting TRBD1. The CDR3 extends over 15 amino acids. With 3 bases clipped from V and 4 bases from J, the junction kept 5 bases outside the gene matches. Germline V gene lookup returns CDR1 KGHSH and CDR2 LQKENI. CDR3 sequence reads: CASSPQGAHYNEQFF. CDR3 bases: TGTGCCAGCTCACCCCAGGGGGCGCATTACAATGAGCAGTTCTTC.

The chain joins TRBV5-1 to TRBJ2-7, with TRBD2 as a possible D gene (5 bases). Germline-derived CDR1 and CDR2 are SGHRS and YFSETQ. This CDR3 is 16 amino acids long. V was trimmed by 0 bases and J by 6 bases, leaving 19 bases between them. The DNA of the CDR3 is TGCGCCAGCAGCTTGGCCTTCGGGGTCGTCTCGGGCGAGCAGTACTTC. Translation gives CASSLAFGVVSGEQYF.

With respect to this clone: The same CDR3 also results from other DNA sequences found in this sample. The chain uses TRBV5-1 and TRBJ2-7; D might be TRBD2 (6 bases). This CDR3 region has 14 residues. The germline V and J ends were trimmed by 0 bases and 3 bases, with 10 bases remaining between them. The germline gives CDR1 SGHRS, CDR2 YFSETQ. The CDR3 DNA reads TGCGCCAGCAGCTTGGTAGGCGGGAACTACGAGCAGTACTTC. Residues: CASSLVGGNYEQYF.

The chain links TRBV28 to TRBJ1-5, with TRBD1 identical over 7 bases. The CDR3 consists of 15 residues. J lost 3 bases, V lost 6 bases, and 8 bases had no gene match. Germline V gene data show CDR1 as MDHEN and CDR2 as SYDVKM. The CDR3 sequence: CASSLTGAPNQPQHF. CDR3 DNA sequence: TGTGCCAGCAGCCTCACAGGGGCCCCCAATCAGCCCCAGCATTTT.

The chain employs TRBV19 and TRBJ2-1; D may be TRBD1 (6 bases). Germline V lookup: CDR1 LNHDA, CDR2 SQIVND (reference sequence). The CDR3 has 14 residues. V was trimmed by 5 bases and J by 4 bases, leaving 12 bases between them. The CDR3: CASSLGQLYNEQFF. CDR3 bases: TGTGCCAGTAGTTTAGGACAGCTATACAATGAGCAGTTCTTC.

The chain is built from TRBV18 and TRBJ2-7; D may be TRBD2 (5 bases). Per the germline V gene, CDR1 is KGHSH and CDR2 is LQKENI. Trimming took off 0 bases at V and 2 bases at J, with 8 bases between the two ends. This CDR3 region has 14 residues. In nucleotides, the CDR3 is TGTGCCAGCTCACCACCTTCGACTACCTACGAGCAGTACTTC. It yields the protein CASSPPSTTYEQYF.

The V and J genes are TRBV7-2 and TRBJ2-7; 11 nucleotides align to TRBD2. Trimming took 5 bases from V and 4 from J; bases not matched to a gene: 7. The V gene's germline CDR1 is SGHTA and CDR2 FQGNSA. The CDR3 length is 15 residues. CDR3 coding DNA: TGTGCCAGCAGCAGGGGGACTAGCGGCCTTTACGAGCAGTACTTC. This codes for CASSRGTSGLYEQYF.

Written as DNA, the CDR3 is TGTGCCAGCAGTTATGGTGGGACAGGGGGCTTCCACGAGCAGTACTTC. This codes for CASSYGGTGGFHEQYF. This chain links TRBV6-5 with TRBJ2-7, with 12 nucleotides matching TRBD1. From germline, CDR1 is MNHEY and CDR2 SVGAGI. The CDR3 covers 16 residues. J gave up 5 bases and V 3 bases, and 8 bases lay outside the gene matches.

The chain employs TRBV10-1 and TRBJ2-1, with D unclear. V was clipped by 3 bases and J by 13 bases, with 19 bases between them. The CDR3 is 14 amino acids. Per the germline V gene, CDR1 is WNHNN and CDR2 is SYGVQD (reference sequence). CDR3 bases: TGCGCCAGCAGTGATCAGTCGGGTCGTCACATCCAGTTCTTC. Its protein is CASSDQSGRHIQFF.

The chain links TRBV18 to TRBJ1-1; D is possibly TRBD1 (6 bases). The CDR3 is 15 residues long. Trimming took 3 bases from V and 1 from J, leaving 12 bases between them. The germline V gene encodes CDR1 KGHSH and CDR2 LQKENI. The CDR3 region is CASSPGTRKNTEAFF. The DNA for the CDR3 is TGTGCCAGCTCACCCGGGACAAGAAAGAACACTGAAGCTTTCTTT.

The chain joins TRBV21-1 to TRBJ2-6; the D call in the table, TRBD1, was not verified against the DNA. TRBV21-1 is a known pseudogene. This CDR3 has 18 amino acids. The CDR3 bases are TGTGCCAGCAGCAAAAGGGACAATGCCATGACCGCGCGAGGCGTCCTGACTTTC. This encodes CASSKRDNAMTARGVLTF.

The V and J genes are TRBV28 and TRBJ1-2; TRBD1 matches 9 bases. The V gene end was trimmed by 6 bases and the J gene end by 6 bases; junction bases not matched to a gene: 8. The CDR3 covers 14 residues. Per germline, CDR1 MDHEN and CDR2 SYDVKM. Here the CDR3 DNA reads TGTGCCAGCAGGAACAGGGGGCGCTCGGATGGCTACACCTTC. Translation gives CASRNRGRSDGYTF.